Listed below are T cell receptor beta chains from one sample, sequenced in a study of vaccination and CD4 T cells after COVID-19. From the PCR reads, TCRdb called clonotypes with MiXCR, one entry per CDR3 protein. The profile shows 20,000 to 25,000 distinct CDR3 sequences, 60% to 75% of them singletons. Antigens of these TCRs are unknown. Specimen: CD4+ T cells from blood, cultured in vitro. The source of these receptors is a human donor who had recovered from COVID-19. CDR3s include the opening cysteine and the closing phenylalanine or tryptophan. Each record gives: J gene, V gene, clone size, D gene, CDR3 DNA, CDR3 protein. A D gene is named only where the DNA matches it firmly. Where a row states a size, it is once, few, many or the class of an expanded clone; other rows omit it.

>TRBJ1-3|TRBV7-9|.|.
TGTGCCAGCAGCTCTATGAACACCATATATTTT
CASSSMNTIYF
>TRBJ1-1|TRBV20-1|.|TRBD1
TGCAGTGCTAGAGGACAGGGCATGAGGGGTGAAGCTTTCTTT
CSARGQGMRGEAFF
>TRBJ2-5|TRBV20-1|.|.
TGCAGTGCTAATGGGCAGTCAAAAGAGACCCAGTACTTC
CSANGQSKETQYF
>TRBJ1-6|TRBV11-2|.|.
TGTGCCAGCAGCTTTACCCCCGGGACTAGAGGCTCACCCCTCCACTTT
CASSFTPGTRGSPLHF
>TRBJ1-2|TRBV5-4|few|.
TGTGCCAGCAGCTTTCGGGCAGAAGCTAACTATGGCTACACCTTC
CASSFRAEANYGYTF
>TRBJ2-7|TRBV7-2|.|.
TGTGCCAGCAGCTTAGAGGACGCAGGGTACTACGAGCAGTACTTC
CASSLEDAGYYEQYF
>TRBJ1-6|TRBV6-1|.|.
TGTGCCAGCGGGATAAAACGGTATAATTCACCCCTCCACTTT
CASGIKRYNSPLHF
>TRBJ1-1|TRBV9|.|.
TGTGCCAGCACTCCCCTCGTGGGCACTGAAGCTTTCTTT
CASTPLVGTEAFF
>TRBJ2-1|TRBV6-1|.|.
TGTGCCAGCAGTGTCGGGACACTTTACAATGAGCAGTTCTTC
CASSVGTLYNEQFF
>TRBJ1-4|TRBV7-2|.|.
TGTGCCAGCAGCAGCGGGACCCAACTCGGAAAACTGTTTTTT
CASSSGTQLGKLFF
>TRBJ1-3|TRBV28|.|.
TGTGCCAGCAGCGATCGTTACACCATATATTTT
CASSDRYTIYF
>TRBJ2-1|TRBV11-2|few|.
TGTGCCAGCAGCTTAGGGGTCAATGAGCAGTTCTTC
CASSLGVNEQFF
>TRBJ1-2|TRBV7-8|.|.
TGTGCCAGCAGCCCGCCCCCGGCAGGGCGGGGGAACTATGGCTACACCTTC
CASSPPPAGRGNYGYTF
>TRBJ1-2|TRBV28|.|.
TGTGCCAGCAGTTTAGGAGGAGCTGCTAACTATGGCTACACCTTC
CASSLGGAANYGYTF
>TRBJ1-1|TRBV5-4|.|.
TGTGCCAGCAGCTTGGCCGGCAGGGGCCCCACTGAAGCTTTCTTT
CASSLAGRGPTEAFF
>TRBJ2-5|TRBV4-1|.|TRBD2
TGCGCCAGCAGCCAATGGACTAGCGGGAGGTTCTACCAAGAGACCCAGTACTTC
CASSQWTSGRFYQETQYF
>TRBJ2-1|TRBV25-1|.|.
TGTGCCAGCAGTGAACTGGGACGGCAGTTCTTC
CASSELGRQFF
>TRBJ1-1|TRBV20-1|.|.
TGCAGTGCACAGCGTCGGGTACAAAGACAGGTGGGAGGTGGAGCTTTCTTT
CSAQRRVQRQVGGGAFF
>TRBJ1-2|TRBV6-5|.|.
TGTGCCAGCAGTTACTCGAACACAGGGCAAGGCTACACCTTC
CASSYSNTGQGYTF
>TRBJ1-5|TRBV19|few|.
TGTGCCAGTAGTAATGTGGCGGGAAATCAGCCCCAGCATTTT
CASSNVAGNQPQHF
>TRBJ1-1|TRBV6-5|.|.
TGTGCCAGCAGTTATGGGGGCGGTGGGAGAACTGAAGCTTTCTTT
CASSYGGGGRTEAFF